This T cell receptor beta chain was obtained from a study of blood T cells in healthy people across ages. PCR was performed a second time for about 7 to 12 cycles using a sample-barcoded 5' primer and a J-beta primer mix. The yield of each sample was at least 2.5 million CDR3-containing paired-end reads. TCRdb reprocessed the 5' RACE reads via MiXCR and lists one record per CDR3 protein. The data contain approximately 780,000 distinct CDR3 sequences, 20% to 30% of them singletons. CDR3 length equals 12 residues. A minimum of 6 million PBMCs was isolated per sample. This same sample was also taken into another study, of T cells of mothers and their children. That report adds: Addition of sample barcodes and 2-4 random nucleotides occurred through the M1S primer of the second PCR. Each mother yielded more than 10 million TCR beta CDR3 reads. Each child yielded millions of reads.

This clonotype was sampled from a boy younger than 18 in good health. The specimen was blood. The chain joins TRBV12-3 or TRBV12-4 to TRBJ2-5, with D unresolved. The better agreement between TRBJ2-7 and the DNA end casts doubt on the J call. The CDR3 reads CASSLQSGEQYF. CDR3 coding DNA: TGTGCCAGCAGCCTTCAGTCTGGCGAGCAGTACTTC.